Ten or more counts support the clone carrying this T cell receptor beta chain. The same CDR3 is also encoded by other DNA sequences in this sample. This sample is part of a study of blood T cell repertoires in COVID-19. Overall study context: Collection of acute and convalescent COVID-19 samples took place in the United States, Italy and Spain. PBMCs, B-cell-depleted T cells, or T cells provided the cDNA or gDNA that made up the material.

Study processing details: Researchers report that nucleated cell counts were estimated from reference gene primer amplification. Assay used: immunoSEQ multiplex PCR; TCRdb lists only in-frame clones, some missing. V, J and clone size reflect that table, while D and trimming were determined from the DNA. The sample carries 120,000 or so clones, 82% recorded once. The CDR3 runs 14 residues. The V gene's germline CDR1 is SGHAT and CDR2 FQNNGV. V lost 3 bases, J lost 4 bases, and 2 bases stayed unmatched. This receptor was taken from a woman aged 70-85 years with acute or convalescent COVID-19. Sequenced input: peripheral blood. This chain uses TRBV11-2 with TRBJ1-1, with 10 positions matching TRBD1. CDR3 nucleotide sequence: TGTGCCAGCAGCTTGGGACAGGGGAGCACTGAAGCTTTCTTT. This encodes CASSLGQGSTEAFF.